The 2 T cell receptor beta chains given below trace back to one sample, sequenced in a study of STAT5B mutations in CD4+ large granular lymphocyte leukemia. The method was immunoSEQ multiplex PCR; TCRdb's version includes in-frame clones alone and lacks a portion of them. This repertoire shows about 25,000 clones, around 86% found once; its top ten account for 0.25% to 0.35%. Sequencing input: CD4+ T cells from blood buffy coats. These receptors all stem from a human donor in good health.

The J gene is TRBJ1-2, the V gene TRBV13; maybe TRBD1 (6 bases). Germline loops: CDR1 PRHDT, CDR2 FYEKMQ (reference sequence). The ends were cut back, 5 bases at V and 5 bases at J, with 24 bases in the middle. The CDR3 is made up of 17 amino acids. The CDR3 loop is CASSRNPRGASGYGYTF. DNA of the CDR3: TGTGCCAGCAGCAGGAACCCCAGGGGAGCTTCTGGGTATGGCTACACCTTC.

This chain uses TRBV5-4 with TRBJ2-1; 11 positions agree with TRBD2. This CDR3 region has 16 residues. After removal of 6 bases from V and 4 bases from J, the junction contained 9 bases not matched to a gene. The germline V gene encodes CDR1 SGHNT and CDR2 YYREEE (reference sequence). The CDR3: CASTNLGTSGYNEQFF. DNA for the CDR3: TGTGCCAGCACCAATTTGGGGACTAGCGGTTACAATGAGCAGTTCTTC.